This entry lists 11 T cell receptor beta chains sequenced from one sample in a study of CD8+ T cells in alopecia areata. RNA was extracted and reverse transcribed into cDNA as the sequencing template. Assay: immunoSEQ multiplex PCR; the TCRdb copy retains only in-frame clones and omits some. The sample lists about 150,000 clones, around half occurring once. The source material was CD8+ T cells sorted from blood, sampled at week 0. Receptors originate from a human donor with alopecia areata.

The J gene is TRBJ2-7, the V gene TRBV7-9; 8 nucleotides agree with TRBD1. V shed 5 bases and J 6 bases; nucleotides not matched to a gene: 12. The CDR3 covers 15 residues. Germline CDR1 is SEHNR and CDR2 is FQNEAQ (reference sequence). The DNA of the CDR3 is TGTGCCAGCAGCCCACCGGGACAGGCCACTGCCGAGCAGTACTTC. This translates into CASSPPGQATAEQYF.

The rearrangement joins TRBV5-6 to TRBJ2-1; possibly TRBD1 for D (5 bases). The CDR3 totals 17 residues. Germline CDR1 SGHDT, CDR2 YYEEEE. With 4 bases removed from V and 4 bases from J, the gap between germline ends came to 21 bases. CDR3 sequence reads: CASSPQVRTGNYNEQFF. The CDR3 DNA reads as TGTGCCAGCAGCCCCCAGGTTCGCACAGGCAATTACAATGAGCAGTTCTTC.

The chain uses TRBV30 and TRBJ1-1, with a tentative D call TRBD1 (5 bases). Germline V lookup: CDR1 GTSNPN, CDR2 SVGIG (reference sequence). This CDR3 is 13 amino acids long. With 3 bases removed from V and 5 bases from J, the gap between germline ends came to 13 bases. CDR3 in amino acids: CAWRQGSGTEAFF. As DNA, the CDR3 is TGTGCCTGGAGGCAGGGCTCAGGGACTGAAGCTTTCTTT.

This chain links TRBV15 with TRBJ2-2; weak D call: TRBD2 (6 bases). There are 15 residues in the CDR3. CDR1 is LNHNV, CDR2 YYDKDF, per germline (reference sequence). V was cut by 0 bases and J by 2 bases, with 7 bases left in between. CDR3 region: CATSRDGGNTGELFF. CDR3 nucleotides: TGTGCCACCAGCAGAGACGGGGGAAACACCGGGGAGCTGTTTTTT.

At least ten counts were recorded for this clone. The chain carries TRBV4-3 and TRBJ2-2, with unresolved D. Trimming took 0 bases from V and 0 from J, leaving 17 bases between them. Germline V gene sequence: CDR1 LGHNA, CDR2 YSLEER. The CDR3 loop spans 19 amino acids. The CDR3 is CASSQDFLGQGPNTGELFF. DNA for the CDR3: TGCGCCAGCAGCCAAGATTTCCTGGGCCAAGGCCCGAACACCGGGGAGCTGTTTTTT.

This clone was detected only a few times. The CDR3 region is CASSHGTSWEDTQYF. CDR3 bases: TGCGCCAGCAGCCACGGGACTAGCTGGGAAGATACGCAGTATTTT. This chain links TRBV4-3 with TRBJ2-3, with 9 positions matching TRBD2. This CDR3 is 15 amino acids long. The ends lost 3 bases at V and 5 bases at J; junction bases unmatched: 6. The germline CDR1 and CDR2 sequences are LGHNA and YSLEER.

The J gene is TRBJ1-2, the V gene TRBV9; 8 positions match TRBD1. The CDR3 totals 15 residues. The germline V gene encodes CDR1 SGDLS and CDR2 YYNGEE. With V trimmed by 0 bases and J by 8 bases, 9 bases remained unmatched. CDR3: CASSVGRGPSKGYTF. As DNA, the CDR3 is TGTGCCAGCAGCGTAGGCAGGGGGCCCTCGAAGGGCTACACCTTC.

This rearrangement joins TRBV13 to TRBJ1-1, with D uncertain. V lost 4 bases, J lost 1 base, and 4 bases lay in between. The CDR3 length is 12 residues. The germline V gene has CDR1 PRHDT and CDR2 FYEKMQ (reference sequence). The DNA for the CDR3 is TGTGCCAGCAGCTGGACGAACACTGAAGCTTTCTTT. Protein product: CASSWTNTEAFF.

The gene calls are TRBV13 and TRBJ2-3; a possible D gene is TRBD1 (6 bases). The germline V and J ends were trimmed by 4 bases and 4 bases, with 15 bases remaining between them. This CDR3 is 15 amino acids long. The germline V gene encodes CDR1 PRHDT and CDR2 FYEKMQ (reference sequence). The DNA of the CDR3 is TGTGCCAGCAGCTATACACAGGGAAGGGCAGATACGCAGTATTTT. Translating it yields CASSYTQGRADTQYF.

The chain links TRBV4-3 to TRBJ1-2; TRBD1 might be the D (5 bases). There are 15 residues in the CDR3. Germline V gene sequence: CDR1 LGHNA, CDR2 YSLEER. Trimming cost V 1 base and J 4 bases, with 13 bases left between them. As DNA, the CDR3 is TGCGCCAGCAGCCAAGTTGTGGGGACGAGCTATGGCTACACCTTC. Translated: CASSQVVGTSYGYTF.

The chain carries TRBV13 and TRBJ1-1; 8 positions match TRBD1. Per germline, CDR1 PRHDT and CDR2 FYEKMQ (reference sequence). V was pared by 6 bases and J by 6 bases, with 18 bases of the junction left unmatched. There are 17 residues in the CDR3. The CDR3 loop reads CASSQGQGPTDPAEAFF. DNA for the CDR3: TGTGCCAGCAGTCAAGGACAGGGACCAACGGACCCAGCTGAAGCTTTCTTT.